This T cell receptor beta chain was retrieved from a study of Ad26.COV2.S vaccination and SARS-CoV-2 variants (dated by TCRdb to 2020 to 2023). At the level of the whole study: Donors in the vaccine arm were drawn from COV1001, a multicentre, randomized, double-blind, placebo-controlled phase I-IIa trial testing Ad26.COV2.S in healthy adults. Ad26.COV2.S was administered intramuscularly at a dose of 5x10^10 or 1x10^11 viral particles, either as one shot or as two shots given 56 days apart. Sequencing of the TCRbeta repertoire served to evaluate the specificity and breadth of SARS-CoV-2-reactive T cell receptors following Ad26.COV2.S vaccination. The TCR-sequenced set comprised about 32 samples: some 20 Ad26.COV2.S vaccine recipients, 5 placebo recipients and 8 SARS-CoV-2 convalescent individuals. Participants in the trial were split at random into five groups of five each, receiving low-dose or high-dose Ad26.COV2.S once or twice, or else placebo on both occasions. Investigators did not know the trial group allocation while performing experiments and assessing outcomes.

In light of the paper, this sample's treatment or condition label describes: some 20 received Ad26.COV2.S at low or high dose, single or two shots; roughly five received placebo; per-sample allocation not given. Repertoires of vaccine and placebo recipients were sequenced from samples taken on day 63 after the first injection. In Cohort 1b, fewer than 30 adults aged 18-55 years were enrolled at a single site in Boston, USA, between 29 July and 7 August 2020. As a vaccine, Ad26.COV2.S was a replication-incompetent adenovirus type 26 vector that expressed a prefusion-stabilized SARS-CoV-2 spike protein derived from the original Wuhan strain. As regards this clone: Its antigen remains unidentified. Base qualities were left out, and no much larger clone turns up one base away.

TCRbeta CDR3 regions were sequenced with the immunoSEQ Assay. After extraction, genomic DNA underwent amplification by bias-controlled multiplex PCR, followed by high-throughput sequencing. The original pipeline was this. To quantify the absolute abundance of every unique TCRbeta CDR3 region, sequences were collapsed and filtered. Usable DNA was measured by amplifying reference genes present in all nucleated cells, and TCRbeta template counts were normalized to that usable DNA to estimate T cell fraction. Repertoire TCRs were annotated as SARS-CoV-2-specific when V gene, CDR3 amino acid sequence and J gene were exactly matched to a known reactive TCR set. The reference SARS-CoV-2 TCR set came from MIRA and was filtered for enrichment in COVID-19-positive ImmuneCODE repertoires, removing public or cross-reactive TCRs. Using the MIRA antigens, annotated TCRs were further analysed by specific ORF or by position within an ORF. Breadth was defined as annotated unique rearrangements over total unique productive rearrangements; depth was the summed frequency of those rearrangements. Group comparisons of TCR breadth used two-sided Wilcoxon rank-sum tests. Entries here come from immuneACCESS through TCRdb and include only in-frame sequences with V and J called. Some clones fail to appear in such tables; in the studies checked, an unresolved V gene covers under half of the shortfall, and the cause of the remainder is unknown. Clone size and V and J calls were adopted from that table, with D and trimming inferred from the DNA. The sample table records some 450,000 clones; 90% of these occur just once. The top ten constitute less than 5.5% of the sample.

The paper's findings and limits, for the study overall: After vaccination, substantial breadth of spike-specific CD8+ and CD4+ T cell responses was reported. Comparable non-spike TCR breadth was observed between vaccine and placebo recipients, consistent with only spike being contained in the vaccine. Ad26.COV2.S recipients had higher spike-specific TCR breadth than placebo recipients (P = 0.0014). The authors noted that total T cell responses may have been underestimated by the TCR breadth and depth analyses. The study was not powered to compare responses between vaccine doses or regimens.

V lost 6 bases and J lost 4 bases, and the count of bases not matched to a germline gene is 7. CDR1 and CDR2 were assigned from the germline V gene as MNHEY and SVGAGI. The CDR3 goes from the cysteine to the phenylalanine over 14 residues. The sequence is cut down to CDR3 DNA, 42 bases in frame from base 1. Sequences were derived from peripheral blood, sampled in a trial of Ad26.COV2.S vaccine versus placebo. Here the chain combines TRBV6-5 and TRBJ1-1; TRBD1 agrees with 8 junctional bases. This clonotype was obtained from a person aged 18-65 years who received the Ad26.COV2.S COVID-19 vaccine or a placebo. The CDR3 region has the sequence CASSAGGAVTEAFF. The DNA reads as follows: TGTGCCAGCAGCGCAGGGGGCGCGGTCACTGAAGCTTTCTTT.